The 4 T cell receptor beta chains below come from one sample, sequenced in a study of cytomegalovirus exposure and HLA in healthy donors. Here immunoSEQ multiplex PCR was the method, and the copy in TCRdb shows in-frame clones only, minus some. Of over 110,000 clones in the sample, 85% to 90% were seen once. Sequenced material: PBMCs. Receptors originate from a man aged 18 to 29 in good health and CMV-seronegative.

The chain combines TRBV5-1 with TRBJ2-1, with 8 bases aligning to TRBD1. CDR3 length: 16 amino acids. The V gene's germline CDR1 is SGHRS and CDR2 YFSETQ. Germline trimming cut 3 bases from V and 2 bases from J; bases unmatched to any gene: 7. The CDR3 sequence is CASSWNRGVTYNEQFF. In DNA, the CDR3 is TGCGCCAGCAGCTGGAACAGGGGGGTCACCTACAATGAGCAGTTCTTC.

In its sample, this clone was seen a few times. J is TRBJ1-5 and V is TRBV10-1; no clear D. Trimming cost V 2 bases and J 5 bases, with 7 bases left between them. CDR1 and CDR2 (germline): WNHNN, SYGVQD (reference sequence). CDR3 length equals 13 residues. The CDR3 bases are TGCGCCAGCAGTGAGGGGCCGTATCAGCCCCAGCATTTT. Residues: CASSEGPYQPQHF.

This chain joins TRBV7-2 and TRBJ1-4, with a tentative D call TRBD1 (6 bases). The length of the CDR3 is 15 residues. Per the germline V gene, CDR1 is SGHTA and CDR2 is FQGNSA. Trimming cost V 3 bases and J 3 bases, with 11 bases left between them. CDR3 amino acids: CASSFTGSSNEKLFF. The CDR3 DNA is TGTGCCAGCAGCTTTACAGGGAGCTCTAATGAAAAACTGTTTTTT.

V and J are TRBV9 and TRBJ2-3, with TRBD1 matching 7 bases. Trimming took 4 bases from V and 4 from J; bases not matched to a gene: 6. Germline lookup yields CDR1 SGDLS and CDR2 YYNGEE. The CDR3 covers 14 residues. CDR3 DNA sequence: TGTGCCAGCAGCCTCAGGGGGTTAGCAGATACGCAGTATTTT. Protein: CASSLRGLADTQYF.